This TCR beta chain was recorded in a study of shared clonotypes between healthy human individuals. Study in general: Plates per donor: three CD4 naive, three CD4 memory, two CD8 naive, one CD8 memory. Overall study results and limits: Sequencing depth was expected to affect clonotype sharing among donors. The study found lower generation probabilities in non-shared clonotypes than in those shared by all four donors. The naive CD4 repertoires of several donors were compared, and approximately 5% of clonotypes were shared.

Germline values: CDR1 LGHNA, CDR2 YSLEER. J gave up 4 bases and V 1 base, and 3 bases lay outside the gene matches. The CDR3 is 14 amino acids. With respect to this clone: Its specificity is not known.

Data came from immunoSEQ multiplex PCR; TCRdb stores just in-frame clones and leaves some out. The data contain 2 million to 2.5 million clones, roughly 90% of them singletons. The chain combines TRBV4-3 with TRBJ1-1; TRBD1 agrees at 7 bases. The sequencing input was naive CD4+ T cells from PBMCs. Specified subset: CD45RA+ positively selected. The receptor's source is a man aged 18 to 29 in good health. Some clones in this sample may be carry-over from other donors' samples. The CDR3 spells CASSQGTGATEAFF. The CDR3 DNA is TGCGCCAGCAGCCAAGGGACAGGTGCCACTGAAGCTTTCTTT.